The clone carrying this T cell receptor (beta chain) is termed large. Its antigen is not known. An end of the junction differs from the germline gene, which may be a read error. These data belong to a study of cytomegalovirus exposure and HLA in healthy donors. Study-level findings and limits: In a later analysis, HLA-associated TCR beta chains were more clonally expanded than equally common others.

The CDR3 runs to 12 residues. Germline-derived CDR1 and CDR2 are SEHNR and FQNEAQ (reference sequence). The PCR ran on 60 Vbeta and 13 Jbeta primers. Sequencing was performed with immunoSEQ multiplex PCR; in TCRdb, only in-frame clones are kept and a portion is missing. The table shows 80,000 to 100,000 clones, with over 65% occurring only once. Sample: PBMCs. The rearrangement uses TRBV7-9 and TRBJ1-4; D unresolved. This sequence was found in a human donor in good health. The CDR3 DNA follows: TGTTCCAGCAGCTTAAACACTGAAAAACTGTTTTTT. This gives the protein CSSSLNTEKLFF.